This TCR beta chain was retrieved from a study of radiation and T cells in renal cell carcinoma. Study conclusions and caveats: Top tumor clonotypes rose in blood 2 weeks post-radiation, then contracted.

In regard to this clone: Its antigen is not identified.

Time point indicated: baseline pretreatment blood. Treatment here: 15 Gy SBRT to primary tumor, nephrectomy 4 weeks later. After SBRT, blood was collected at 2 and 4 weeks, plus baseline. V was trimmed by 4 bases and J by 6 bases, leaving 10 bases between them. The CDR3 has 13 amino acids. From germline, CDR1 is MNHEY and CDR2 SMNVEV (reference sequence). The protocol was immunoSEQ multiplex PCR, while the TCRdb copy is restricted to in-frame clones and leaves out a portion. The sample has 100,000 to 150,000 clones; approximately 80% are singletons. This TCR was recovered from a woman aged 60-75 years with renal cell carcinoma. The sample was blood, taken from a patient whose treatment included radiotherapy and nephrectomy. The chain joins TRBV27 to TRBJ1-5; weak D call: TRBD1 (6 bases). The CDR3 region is CASSSRGGQPQHF. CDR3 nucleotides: TGTGCCAGCAGTTCAAGGGGGGGTCAGCCCCAGCATTTT.